This T cell receptor (beta chain) emerged from a study of cytomegalovirus exposure and HLA in healthy donors (dated by TCRdb to about 2017). Concerning the study at large: An earlier analysis of some 500 of the donors reported more than 250 Gb of sequence data and some 120 million unique TCR beta sequences from approximately 180 million T cells. In a later genetic analysis, genome-wide SNP genotypes for about three fifths of the roughly 670 donors were used, and that subset was treated as a discovery cohort. Using immunosequencing, the study profiled T cell repertoires from around 680 subjects and related those repertoires to cytomegalovirus serostatus. The study aimed to test whether cataloging public T cell receptors could reveal signatures of past pathogen exposure. In a later analysis, previously published TCR beta repertoires from 550 to 750 donors were re-analyzed and high-resolution HLA genotyping was added so that TCR occurrence patterns could be studied. Because of strong linkage in the cohort, four or five DR-DQ haplotypes were treated as single units for association and clustering. A separate validation cohort of 100 to 150 different subjects was used in addition to the roughly 670-subject first cohort. The number of typed donors differed by locus: roughly 620-630 for A, B, C, DRB1 and DQB1; approximately 520 for DQA1; 606 for DPA1; and around 490 for DPB1. Donor age, sex, ethnicity and CMV serostatus were compiled together with the repertoire data. Among the approximately 400 genotyped donors, 81% belonged to the genetic ancestry cluster associated with self-reported Caucasian donors. To decide whether each TCR beta V gene segment behaved as functional or pseudogenic, an earlier analysis of fewer than 750 of the donors relied on high-throughput TCR beta sequencing. HLA typing covered class I and class II loci at four-digit resolution. To predict cytomegalovirus infection status, the study brought together high-throughput TCR immunosequencing, statistical association of individual TCRs with disease status, and machine learning. Among 398 genotyped donors of the cohort, an average of around 240,000 unique TCR beta nucleotide sequences were sequenced per donor, roughly 18% of them non-productive. Approximately 330 gigabases of sequencing data and tens of millions of unique TCR sequences made up an early release that covered 500 to 650 HLA-typed donors. Every repertoire in the discovery cohort had been generated on one and the same sequencing platform. The later analysis used no new phenotypic data to find candidate immune exposures, relying instead on TCR beta sequences and their occurrence across donors. Here is what the overall study found, with its caveats: Correlated functional status among segregating V segments might be attributable to linkage disequilibrium, but an unknown experimental factor could not be ruled out. Compared with equally common non-associated chains, HLA-associated TCR beta chains in a later analysis were more clonally expanded and had lower generation probabilities. In a later analysis, TCR association rates were found to vary across HLA loci, with the most associated TCRs seen for DRB1 alleles and the fewest for HLA-C alleles. This cohort had only TCR beta chains sequenced, and the lack of alpha or paired-chain data limited which features could be detected. According to the authors, the approach could potentially be generalized to other disease states and immunological phenotypes. In a later genetic analysis, fewer N-insertions in productive TCRs were reported among donors in an Asian-associated ancestry cluster than the roughly 640-donor mean. Because HLA typing was missing for some donors at each locus, association tests included only the typed subset. Because counts were too low, 15 to 20 rarely observed V segments, including chromosome 9 orphons, were left out of the earlier analysis of 587 of the donors. The sequencing pipeline was judged likely to have produced a cluster of highly shared sequence variants as a technical artifact. In both the original and validation cohorts, the classifier was reported to diagnose cytomegalovirus status with high specificity and sensitivity. A later analysis associated 16,951 TCR beta sequences with specific HLA alleles at a false discovery rate of 0.05. In vitro tests confirmed that a few of the cytomegalovirus-associated TCR beta chains recognize cytomegalovirus antigens. A further reported finding was that TCR beta sequences accurately predicted the HLA-A and HLA-B alleles for most subjects in the first cohort. In a later analysis, most CMV-associated TCR beta chains were found to appear HLA-restricted, with HLA associations seemingly driven largely by CMV exposure. A later analysis reported that several top co-occurrence clusters appeared linked to parvovirus B19, influenza, CMV and Epstein-Barr virus. Across donors, most TCR sequences were observed very rarely, whereas some public TCRs were present in many individuals. The only immune exposure information available for the cohort was CMV serostatus. In a later genetic analysis, a missense DCLRE1C variant was associated with V-gene and J-gene trimming of TCR beta chains, and the association was replicated in an independent cohort. Assigning TCR associations to individual alleles was difficult when HLA alleles, especially DR and DQ, strongly co-occurred. A total of fewer than 200 TCR beta chains were listed by the study as associated with cytomegalovirus. Some IMGT-functional V segments, including TRBV6-2 and TRBV6-3, could not be told apart with the 87-base-pair reads, so those segments were excluded. Roughly uniform sequencing depth across donors was assumed in presence/absence analyses, although this assumption may not hold. Broadly in line with IMGT annotations, most TCR beta V segments showed up in productive rearrangements about 87% or about 30% of the time in an earlier analysis of several hundred of the donors.

Libraries were prepared through the immunoSEQ multiplex PCR assay. A mixture of 60 forward primers for TCR Vbeta segments and 13 reverse primers for TCR Jbeta segments was used in the multiplex PCR. A multiplex PCR assay on genomic DNA amplified the CDR3 region of rearranged TCR beta genes. The amplified TCR beta libraries were sequenced on the Illumina HiSeq System as 87-base-pair reads. In the original analysis: A later analysis tallied roughly 78 million unique TCR beta chains across the approximately 670 repertoires, and approximately 12 million of those chains were shared by two or more donors. A nearest-neighbor algorithm error-corrected the raw reads and collapsed the reads into unique sequences, merging closely related sequences to remove PCR and sequencing errors. Alignment of CDR3 sequences to IMGT reference sequences was used to assign V, D and J gene segments. For a sequence to be retained, a match of at least six nucleotides was required to both a V gene segment and a J gene segment. A rearrangement counted as productive if the CDR3 had no stop codons and remained in frame with V and J, and every other rearrangement counted as non-productive. Following IMGT convention, CDR3 was defined as the stretch from the second conserved V-encoded cysteine up to the conserved J-encoded phenylalanine. Sequences without an unambiguous match to a single V gene segment were excluded from the earlier analysis of a few hundred of the donors. An earlier analysis of 587 of the donors classified V segments as functional when productive rearrangements were above 56.7% and as segregating when the standard deviation between donors was above 5%. To diagnose cytomegalovirus status from the catalog of TCR beta chain sequences, a statistical classification framework was built. In a later analysis, TCR nucleotide sequences were compared against IMGT/GENE-DB human TR gene sequences so that V and J genes could be assigned. A later analysis assigned CDR3 sequences and most-parsimonious VDJ recombination scenarios with the TCRdist pipeline. In a later analysis, every TCR beta chain was defined by the combination of its CDR3 amino acid sequence and its V-gene family, and reads without a unique V-gene family were dropped. To address suspected cross-contamination and a sequencing artifact, a later analysis removed a few hundred highly shared, low-generation-probability nucleotide sequences. In a later analysis, a clonal expansion index for each public chain was calculated from normalized within-repertoire ranks of inferred template counts. Generation probabilities in a later analysis came from a VDJ recombination model fitted to out-of-frame rearrangements, and those results were checked against IGoR. A later analysis scored TCR-TCR, TCR-HLA and TCR-CMV co-occurrence with hypergeometric tests, applying a repertoire-size bias correction to TCR pairs. A later analysis estimated false discovery rates by permuting HLA or CMV assignments 20 times. In a later analysis, co-occurring TCRs were grouped with DBSCAN, and TCRdist sequence similarity was added when clustering was performed within HLA-allele-positive subsets. Repertoires with fewer than 30,000 or more than 120,000 public chains were left out of co-occurrence clustering, as were several repertoires with anomalous nucleotide sharing. TCRdb provides this immuneACCESS table in a form limited to in-frame rearrangements. Some clones are lacking; in checked studies, under half of them reflect an unresolved V gene, and why the rest are absent is not known. The V and J calls and clone size were taken over from that table, and D and trimming were inferred from the DNA. The sample table records roughly 120,000 clones; roughly 80% of these occur just once. Jointly, the top ten make up over 2.5% of the sample.

In total, approximately 690 healthy bone marrow donors made up the cohort. Cohort members were all nominally healthy when sampled, although unrecorded immune exposures were likely present. The donor was CMV seronegative and belonged to the group of 352 seronegative cohort members. A peripheral blood sample was collected from each donor, and TCR beta sequencing was performed on peripheral blood mononuclear cells. The Qiagen DNeasy Blood Extraction Kit was used to extract genomic DNA from the blood cell samples. V trim: 6 bases; J trim: 3 bases; unmatched bases: 6. Including the terminal cysteine and phenylalanine, the CDR3 comprises 15 residues. Only the CDR3 part of the read is kept: 45 bases, read in frame from the first base. The germline V gene gives CDR1 as ENHRY and CDR2 as SYGVKD. To note about this clone: It lacks a known antigen. No quality values exist for individual bases; no much larger clone is one base distant.

This sequence uses TRBV10-3 and TRBJ2-1, and TRBD2 matches 9 of the central bases. This clonotype originated in a male donor in good health and CMV-seronegative. Sequencing input: PBMCs. The CDR3 reads CAIRGLAPDYNEQFF. The sequence in DNA is TGTGCCATCAGAGGACTAGCGCCAGACTACAATGAGCAGTTCTTC.